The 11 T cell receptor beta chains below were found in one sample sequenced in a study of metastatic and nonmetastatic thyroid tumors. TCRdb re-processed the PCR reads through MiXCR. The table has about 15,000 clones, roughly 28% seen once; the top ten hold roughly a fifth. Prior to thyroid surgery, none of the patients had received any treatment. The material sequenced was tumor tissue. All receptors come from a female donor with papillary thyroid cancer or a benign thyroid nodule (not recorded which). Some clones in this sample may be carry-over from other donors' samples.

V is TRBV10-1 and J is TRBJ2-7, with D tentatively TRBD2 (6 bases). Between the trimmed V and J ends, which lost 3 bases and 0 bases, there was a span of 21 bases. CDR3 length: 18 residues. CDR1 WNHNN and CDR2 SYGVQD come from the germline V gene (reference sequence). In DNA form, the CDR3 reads TGCGCCAGCAGTGATTCGGGCGCCGGGAGTGAGAGCTCCTACGAGCAGTACTTC. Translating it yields CASSDSGAGSESSYEQYF.

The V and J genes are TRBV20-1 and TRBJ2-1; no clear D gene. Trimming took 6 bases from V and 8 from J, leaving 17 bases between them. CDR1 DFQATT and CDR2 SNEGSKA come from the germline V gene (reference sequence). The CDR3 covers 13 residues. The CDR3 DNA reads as TGCAGTGCGGACCTCGGGTCGGTGGATGAGCAGTTCTTC. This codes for CSADLGSVDEQFF.

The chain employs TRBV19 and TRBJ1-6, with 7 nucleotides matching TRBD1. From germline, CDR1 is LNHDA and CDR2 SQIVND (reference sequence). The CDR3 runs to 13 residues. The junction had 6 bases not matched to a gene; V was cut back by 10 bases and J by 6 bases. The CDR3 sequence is CATRGQINSPLHF. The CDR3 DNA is TGTGCCACTAGGGGACAGATTAATTCACCCCTCCACTTT. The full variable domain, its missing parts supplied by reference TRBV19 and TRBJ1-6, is DGGITQSPKYLFRKEGQNVTLSCEQNLNHDAMYWYRQDPGQGLRLIYYSQIVNDFQKGDIAEGYSVSREKKESFPLTVTSAQKNPTAFYLCATRGQINSPLHFGNGTRLTVT.

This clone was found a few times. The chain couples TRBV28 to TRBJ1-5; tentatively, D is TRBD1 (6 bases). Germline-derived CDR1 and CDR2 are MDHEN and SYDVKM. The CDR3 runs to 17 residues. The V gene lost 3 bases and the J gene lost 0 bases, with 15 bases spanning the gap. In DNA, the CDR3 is TGTGCCAGCAGTTTCAGCGACAGGCCTAATAGCAATCAGCCCCAGCATTTT. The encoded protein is CASSFSDRPNSNQPQHF. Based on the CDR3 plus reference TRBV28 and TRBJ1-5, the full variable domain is DVKVTQSSRYLVKRTGEKVFLECVQDMDHENMFWYRQDPGLGLRLIYFSYDVKMKEKGDIPEGYSVSREKKERFSLILESASTNQTSMYLCASSFSDRPNSNQPQHFGDGTRLSIL.

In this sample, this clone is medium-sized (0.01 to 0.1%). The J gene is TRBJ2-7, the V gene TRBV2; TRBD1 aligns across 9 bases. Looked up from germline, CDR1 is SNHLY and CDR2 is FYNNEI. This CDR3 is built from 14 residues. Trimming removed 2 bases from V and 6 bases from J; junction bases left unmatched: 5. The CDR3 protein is CASSEFVTGGEQYF. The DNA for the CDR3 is TGTGCCAGCAGTGAATTTGTGACAGGGGGCGAGCAGTACTTC.

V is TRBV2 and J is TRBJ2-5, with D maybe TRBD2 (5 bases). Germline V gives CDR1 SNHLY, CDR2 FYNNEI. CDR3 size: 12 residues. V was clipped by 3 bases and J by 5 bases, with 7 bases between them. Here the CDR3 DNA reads TGTGCCAGCAGTGAGGGAGACGAGACCCAGTACTTC. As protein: CASSEGDETQYF.

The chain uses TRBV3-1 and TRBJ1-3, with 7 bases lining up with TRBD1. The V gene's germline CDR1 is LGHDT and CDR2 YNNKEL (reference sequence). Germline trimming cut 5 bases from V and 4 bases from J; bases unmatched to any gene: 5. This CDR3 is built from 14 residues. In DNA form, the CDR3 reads TGTGCCAGCAGCAGAACGGGACAGGGAAACACCATATATTTT. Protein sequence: CASSRTGQGNTIYF.

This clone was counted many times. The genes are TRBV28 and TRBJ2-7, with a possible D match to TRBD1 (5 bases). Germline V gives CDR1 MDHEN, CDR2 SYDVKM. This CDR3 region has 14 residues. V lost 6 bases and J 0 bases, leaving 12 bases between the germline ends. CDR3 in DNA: TGTGCCAGCAGCCCCCCCGACAGCTCCTACGAGCAGTACTTC. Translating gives CASSPPDSSYEQYF.

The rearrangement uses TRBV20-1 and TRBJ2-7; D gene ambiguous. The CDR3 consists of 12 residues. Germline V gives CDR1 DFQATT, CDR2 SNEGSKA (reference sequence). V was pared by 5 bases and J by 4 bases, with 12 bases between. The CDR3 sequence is CSAWLQSYEQYF. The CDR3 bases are TGCAGTGCTTGGTTACAGAGTTACGAGCAGTACTTC.

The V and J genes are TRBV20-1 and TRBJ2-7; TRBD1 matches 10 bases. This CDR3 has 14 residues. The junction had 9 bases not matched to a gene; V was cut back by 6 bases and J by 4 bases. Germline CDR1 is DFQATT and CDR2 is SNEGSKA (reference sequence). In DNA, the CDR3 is TGCAGTGCCAACCCGGGACAGGGGTATTACGAGCAGTACTTC. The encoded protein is CSANPGQGYYEQYF.

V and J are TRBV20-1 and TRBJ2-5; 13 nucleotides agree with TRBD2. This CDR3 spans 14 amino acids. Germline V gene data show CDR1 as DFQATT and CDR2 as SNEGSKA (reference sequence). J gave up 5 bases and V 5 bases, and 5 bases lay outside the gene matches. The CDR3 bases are TGCAGTGCTGGAACTAGCGGGAGGGCCGAGACCCAGTACTTC. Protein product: CSAGTSGRAETQYF.